The 6 T cell receptor beta chains below were found in one sample sequenced in a study of radiotherapy plus CTLA-4 blockade in lung cancer. Clones were sequenced by immunoSEQ multiplex PCR, and TCRdb holds only the in-frame ones, with some missing. The sample holds roughly 80,000 clones, 78% seen once. Sample: peripheral blood, taken from a patient treated with radiotherapy plus ipilimumab. The receptors were gathered from a human donor with non-small cell lung cancer who had a partial response to radiotherapy plus ipilimumab. Some clones in this sample may be carry-over from other donors' samples.

V usage is TRBV28 and J usage is TRBJ1-1; 8 bases fit TRBD1. Germline CDR1 and CDR2: MDHEN and SYDVKM. CDR3 length: 11 residues. The V gene end was trimmed by 7 bases and the J gene end by 8 bases; junction bases not matched to a gene: 3. CDR3 in DNA: TGTGCCAGCACCCGACAGGGGGAAGCTTTCTTT. Translating it yields CASTRQGEAFF. The full variable domain, its missing parts supplied by reference TRBV28 and TRBJ1-1, is DVKVTQSSRYLVKRTGEKVFLECVQDMDHENMFWYRQDPGLGLRLIYFSYDVKMKEKGDIPEGYSVSREKKERFSLILESASTNQTSMYLCASTRQGEAFFGQGTRLTVV.

The V gene is TRBV18, the J gene TRBJ1-2; 7 bases align to TRBD1. The germline V gene encodes CDR1 KGHSH and CDR2 LQKENI. V lost 0 bases, J lost 7 bases, and 5 bases stayed unmatched. CDR3 length: 14 residues. This chain's CDR3 is CASSPPTGSRGYTF. The CDR3 DNA follows: TGTGCCAGCTCACCACCGACAGGGTCTCGTGGCTACACCTTC.

This chain uses TRBV7-9 with TRBJ2-3; 11 nucleotides line up with TRBD2. The CDR3 is 17 residues long. CDR1 and CDR2 (germline): SEHNR, FQNEAQ (reference sequence). J gave up 5 bases and V 5 bases, and 12 bases lay outside the gene matches. CDR3 DNA sequence: TGTGCCAGCAGCCCCCAGCTAGCGGGAGGCGGCCGAGATACGCAGTATTTT. Protein product: CASSPQLAGGGRDTQYF.

This clone was counted a single time. This sequence joins TRBV28 and TRBJ2-7, with unresolved D. The CDR3 covers 15 residues. The germline CDR1 and CDR2 sequences are MDHEN and SYDVKM. The V end lost 6 bases, the J end lost 0 bases, and 15 bases lay between the germline ends. This CDR3 reads CASSVRSQPSYEQYF. The CDR3 bases are TGTGCCAGCAGCGTTCGGAGTCAACCCTCCTACGAGCAGTACTTC.

V usage is TRBV5-4 and J usage is TRBJ2-7; 9 bases fit TRBD1. Trimming removed 4 bases from V and 3 bases from J; junction bases left unmatched: 8. Germline-derived CDR1 and CDR2 are SGHNT and YYREEE (reference sequence). The CDR3 extends over 15 amino acids. CDR3 coding DNA: TGTGCCAGCAGCGGGTTGGACAGGGGCATCTACGAGCAGTACTTC. Encoded protein: CASSGLDRGIYEQYF.

This clone is labeled as medium-sized (0.01 to 0.1%). The V call is TRBV10-2, the J call TRBJ2-7, with D tentatively TRBD2 (6 bases). Germline loops: CDR1 WSHSY, CDR2 SAAADI. The CDR3 contains 15 residues. V gave up 4 bases and J gave up 2 bases, with 15 bases separating them. As DNA, the CDR3 is TGCGCCAGCAGTGTGGCGCTAGCGCAAGCCTACGAGCAGTACTTC. Translating it yields CASSVALAQAYEQYF.